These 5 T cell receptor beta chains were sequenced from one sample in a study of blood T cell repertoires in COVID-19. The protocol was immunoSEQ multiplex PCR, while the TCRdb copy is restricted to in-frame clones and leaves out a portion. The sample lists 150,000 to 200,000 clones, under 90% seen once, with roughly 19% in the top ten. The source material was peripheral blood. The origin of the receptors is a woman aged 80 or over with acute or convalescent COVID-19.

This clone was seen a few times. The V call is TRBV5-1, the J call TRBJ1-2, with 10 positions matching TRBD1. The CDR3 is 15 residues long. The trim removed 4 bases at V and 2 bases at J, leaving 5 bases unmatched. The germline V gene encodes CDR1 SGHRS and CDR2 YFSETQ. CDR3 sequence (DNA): TGCGCCAGCAGCACGGGGACAGGGGCCAACTATGGCTACACCTTC. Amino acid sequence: CASSTGTGANYGYTF.

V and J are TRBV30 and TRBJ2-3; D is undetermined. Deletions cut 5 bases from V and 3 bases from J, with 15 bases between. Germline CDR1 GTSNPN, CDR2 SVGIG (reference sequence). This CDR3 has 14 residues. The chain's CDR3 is CAWLRFARTDTQYF. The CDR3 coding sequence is TGTGCCTGGCTAAGATTTGCTAGGACAGATACGCAGTATTTT. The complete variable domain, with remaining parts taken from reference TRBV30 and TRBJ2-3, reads SQTIHQWPATLVQPVGSPLSLECTVEGTSNPNLYWYRQAAGRGLQLLFYSVGIGQISSEVPQNLSASRPQDRQFILSSKKLLLSDSGFYLCAWLRFARTDTQYFGPGTRLTVL.

DNA for the CDR3: TGTGCCAGCAGCTTGGATGCGTGGAACACTGAAGCTTTCTTT. This gives the protein CASSLDAWNTEAFF. V is TRBV5-4 and J is TRBJ1-1, with D unclear. Trimming left V 0 bases short and J 1 base short, with 7 bases between. The CDR3 spans 14 residues. Germline V lookup: CDR1 SGHNT, CDR2 YYREEE (reference sequence).

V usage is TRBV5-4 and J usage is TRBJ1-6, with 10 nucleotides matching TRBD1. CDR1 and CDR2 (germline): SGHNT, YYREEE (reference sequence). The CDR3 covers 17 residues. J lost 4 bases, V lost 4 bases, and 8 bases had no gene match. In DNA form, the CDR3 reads TGTGCCAGCAGCATCCCGGGACAGGGGCCTTATAATTCACCCCTCCACTTT. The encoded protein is CASSIPGQGPYNSPLHF.

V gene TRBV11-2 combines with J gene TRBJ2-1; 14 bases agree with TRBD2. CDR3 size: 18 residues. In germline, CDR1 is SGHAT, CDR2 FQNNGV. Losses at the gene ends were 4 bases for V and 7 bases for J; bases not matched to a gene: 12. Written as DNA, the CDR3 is TGTGCCAGCAGCTCCTATCGGGGGACTAGCGGGAGTTTTAATGAGCAGTTCTTC. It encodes CASSSYRGTSGSFNEQFF. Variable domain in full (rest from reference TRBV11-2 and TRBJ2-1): EAGVAQSPRYKIIEKRQSVAFWCNPISGHATLYWYQQILGQGPKLLIQFQNNGVVDDSQLPKDRFSAERLKGVDSTLKIQPAKLEDSAVYLCASSSYRGTSGSFNEQFFGPGTRLTVL.